This T cell receptor beta chain was obtained from a study of blood T cell repertoires in COVID-19. Method: immunoSEQ multiplex PCR; TCRdb's copy keeps in-frame clones and lacks some. The table has roughly 480,000 clones, 85% to 90% seen once. The Seattle patients, enrolled during active infection, were followed longitudinally. Germline V gives CDR1 WSHSY, CDR2 SAAADI. The CDR3 extends over 14 amino acids. Between the trimmed V and J ends, which lost 4 bases and 2 bases, there was a span of 6 bases. This sequence originates from a man between 18 and 35 years old with COVID-19, enrolled during active disease. The chain recombines TRBV10-2 with TRBJ1-6; D unclear. The sequencing input was peripheral blood. CDR3 loop: CASSVNPYNSPLHF. The CDR3 region has the DNA TGCGCCAGCAGTGTAAATCCCTATAATTCACCCCTCCACTTT.